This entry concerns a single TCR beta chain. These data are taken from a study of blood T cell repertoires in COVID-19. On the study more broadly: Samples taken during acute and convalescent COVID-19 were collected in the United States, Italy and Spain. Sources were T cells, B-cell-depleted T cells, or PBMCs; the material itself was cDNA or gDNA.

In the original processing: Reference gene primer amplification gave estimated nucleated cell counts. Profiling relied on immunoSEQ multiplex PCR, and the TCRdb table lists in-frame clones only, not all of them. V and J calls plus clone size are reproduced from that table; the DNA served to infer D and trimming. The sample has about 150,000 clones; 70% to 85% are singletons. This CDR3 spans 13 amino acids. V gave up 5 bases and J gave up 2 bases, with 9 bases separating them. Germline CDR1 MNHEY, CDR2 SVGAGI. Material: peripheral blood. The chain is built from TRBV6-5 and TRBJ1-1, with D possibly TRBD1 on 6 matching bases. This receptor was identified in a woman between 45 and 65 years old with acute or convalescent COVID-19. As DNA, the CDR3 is TGTGCCAGCAGTCCAGGGGTAAACACTGAAGCTTTCTTT. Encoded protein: CASSPGVNTEAFF.